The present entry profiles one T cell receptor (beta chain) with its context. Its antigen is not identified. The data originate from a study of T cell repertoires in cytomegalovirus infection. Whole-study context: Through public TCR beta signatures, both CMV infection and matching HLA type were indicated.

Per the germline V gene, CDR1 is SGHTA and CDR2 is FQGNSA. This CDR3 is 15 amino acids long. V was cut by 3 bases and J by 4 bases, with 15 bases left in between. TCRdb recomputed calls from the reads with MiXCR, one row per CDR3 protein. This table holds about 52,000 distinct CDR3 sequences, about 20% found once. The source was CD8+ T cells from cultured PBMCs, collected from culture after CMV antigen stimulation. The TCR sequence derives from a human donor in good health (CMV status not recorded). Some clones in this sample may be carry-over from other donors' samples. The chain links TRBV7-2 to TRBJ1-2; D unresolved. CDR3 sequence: CASSFVSGSSYGYTF. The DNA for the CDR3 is TGTGCCAGCAGCTTCGTTTCCGGGTCTTCCTATGGCTACACCTTC. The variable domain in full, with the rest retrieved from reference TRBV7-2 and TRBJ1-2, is GAGVSQSPSNKVTEKGKDVELRCDPISGHTALYWYRQSLGQGLEFLIYFQGNSAPDKSGLPSDRFSAERTGGSVSTLTIQRTQQEDSAVYLCASSFVSGSSYGYTFGSGTRLTVV.